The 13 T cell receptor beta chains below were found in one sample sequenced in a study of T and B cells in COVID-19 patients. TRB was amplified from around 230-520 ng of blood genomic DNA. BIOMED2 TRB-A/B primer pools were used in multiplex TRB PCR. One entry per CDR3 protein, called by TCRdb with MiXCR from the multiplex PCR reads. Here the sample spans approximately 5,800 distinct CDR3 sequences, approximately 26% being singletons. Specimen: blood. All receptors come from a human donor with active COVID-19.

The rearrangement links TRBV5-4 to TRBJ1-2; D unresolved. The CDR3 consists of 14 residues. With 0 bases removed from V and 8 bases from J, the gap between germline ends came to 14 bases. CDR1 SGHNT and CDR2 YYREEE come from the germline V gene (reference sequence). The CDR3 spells CASSLESGRGGYTF. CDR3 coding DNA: TGTGCCAGCAGCTTGGAGTCCGGGCGCGGGGGCTACACCTTC.

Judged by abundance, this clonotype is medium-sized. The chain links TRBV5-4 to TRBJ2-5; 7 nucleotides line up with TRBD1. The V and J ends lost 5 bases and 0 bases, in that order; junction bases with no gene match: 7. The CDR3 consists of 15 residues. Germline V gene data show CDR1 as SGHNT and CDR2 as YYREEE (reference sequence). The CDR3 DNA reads TGTGCCAGCAGAAATTCACAGGGGCACCAAGAGACCCAGTACTTC. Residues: CASRNSQGHQETQYF.

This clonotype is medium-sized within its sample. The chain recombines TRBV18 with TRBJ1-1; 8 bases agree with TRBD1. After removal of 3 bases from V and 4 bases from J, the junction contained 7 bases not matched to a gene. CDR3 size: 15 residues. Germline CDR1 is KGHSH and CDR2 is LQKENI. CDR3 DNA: TGTGCCAGCTCACCCTCAGTGCAGGGGGCCACTGAAGCTTTCTTT. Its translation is CASSPSVQGATEAFF.

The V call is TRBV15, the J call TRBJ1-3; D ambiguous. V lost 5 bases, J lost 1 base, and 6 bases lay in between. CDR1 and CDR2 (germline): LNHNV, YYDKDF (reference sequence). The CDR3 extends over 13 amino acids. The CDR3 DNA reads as TGTGCCACCAGCCCCGAATCTGGAAACACCATATATTTT. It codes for CATSPESGNTIYF.

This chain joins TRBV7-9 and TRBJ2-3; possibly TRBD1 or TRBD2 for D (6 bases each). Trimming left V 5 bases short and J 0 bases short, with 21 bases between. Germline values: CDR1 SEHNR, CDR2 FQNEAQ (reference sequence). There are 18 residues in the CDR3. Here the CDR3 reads CASSLLSRGRTSTDTQYF. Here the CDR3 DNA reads TGTGCCAGCAGCCTACTATCTCGGGGGCGTACTAGCACAGATACGCAGTATTTT.

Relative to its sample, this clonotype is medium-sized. CDR3 bases: TGTGCCAGCAGCCCCGACAGACCGAGCACAGATACGCAGTATTTT. Encoded protein: CASSPDRPSTDTQYF. The V call is TRBV5-4, the J call TRBJ2-3; weak D call: TRBD1 (5 bases). Trimming removed 4 bases at V and 0 bases at J, with 12 bases between. Germline V gene sequence: CDR1 SGHNT, CDR2 YYREEE (reference sequence). The CDR3 is made up of 15 amino acids.

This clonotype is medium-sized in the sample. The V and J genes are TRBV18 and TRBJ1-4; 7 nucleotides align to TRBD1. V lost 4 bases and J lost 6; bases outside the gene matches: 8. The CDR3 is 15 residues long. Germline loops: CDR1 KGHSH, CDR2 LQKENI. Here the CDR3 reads CASSHDRVFHEKLFF. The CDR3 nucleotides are TGTGCCAGCTCACACGACAGGGTCTTTCATGAAAAACTGTTTTTT.

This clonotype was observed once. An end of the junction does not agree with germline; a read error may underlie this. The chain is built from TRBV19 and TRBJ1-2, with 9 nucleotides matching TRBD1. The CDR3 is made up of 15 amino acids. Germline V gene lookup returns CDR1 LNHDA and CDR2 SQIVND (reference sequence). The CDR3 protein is CASSLQGQGNYGYTF. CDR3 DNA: TGCGCCAGCAGCCTGCAGGGACAGGGAAACTATGGCTACACCTTC.

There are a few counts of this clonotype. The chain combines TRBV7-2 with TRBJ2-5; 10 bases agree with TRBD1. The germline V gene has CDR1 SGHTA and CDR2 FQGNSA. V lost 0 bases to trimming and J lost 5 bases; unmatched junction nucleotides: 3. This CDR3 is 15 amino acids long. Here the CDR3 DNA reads TGTGCCAGCAGCTTAGCGGGACAGGGGTGGGAGACCCAGTACTTC. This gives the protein CASSLAGQGWETQYF.

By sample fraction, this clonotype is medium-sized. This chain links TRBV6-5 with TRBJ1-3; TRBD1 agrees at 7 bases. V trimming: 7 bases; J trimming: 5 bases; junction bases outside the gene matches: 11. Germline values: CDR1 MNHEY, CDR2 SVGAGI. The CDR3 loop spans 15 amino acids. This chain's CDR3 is CASTPDRELRNTIYF. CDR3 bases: TGTGCCAGCACTCCAGACAGGGAACTCCGAAACACCATATATTTT.

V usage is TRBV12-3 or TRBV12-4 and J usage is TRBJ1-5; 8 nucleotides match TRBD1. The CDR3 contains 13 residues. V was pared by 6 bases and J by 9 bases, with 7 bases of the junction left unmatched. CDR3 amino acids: CASRLTGERPQHF. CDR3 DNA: TGTGCCAGCAGGTTGACAGGGGAACGGCCCCAGCATTTT.

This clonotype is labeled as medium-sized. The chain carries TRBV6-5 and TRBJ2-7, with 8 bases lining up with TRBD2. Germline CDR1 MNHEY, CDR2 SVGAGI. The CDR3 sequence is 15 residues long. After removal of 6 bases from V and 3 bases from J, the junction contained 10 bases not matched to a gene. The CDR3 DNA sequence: TGTGCCAGCAGCCCTACCGGGGGGGGACACTACGAGCAGTACTTC. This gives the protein CASSPTGGGHYEQYF.

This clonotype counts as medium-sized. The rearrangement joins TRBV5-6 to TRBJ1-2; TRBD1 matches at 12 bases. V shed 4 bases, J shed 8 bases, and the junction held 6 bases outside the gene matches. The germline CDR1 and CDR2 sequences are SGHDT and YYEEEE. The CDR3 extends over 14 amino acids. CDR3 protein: CASSGWDRGRGYTF. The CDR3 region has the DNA TGTGCCAGCAGCGGATGGGACAGGGGGCGAGGCTACACCTTC.